Below, 2 T cell receptor beta chains from the same sample are listed, as sequenced in a study of blood T cells in healthy people across ages. Through a sample-barcoded 5' primer and a J-beta primer mix, a second PCR was run for roughly 6 to 12 cycles. TCRdb passed the 5' RACE reads through MiXCR, listing each CDR3 protein once. The repertoire holds around 1,000,000 distinct CDR3 sequences, under 30% seen once, with about 0.69% in the top ten. The same sample was also studied in work on T cells of mothers and their children.

The sequenced material came from blood. All receptors come from a girl under 10 years old in good health.

This clonotype was seen only a few times. CDR3 nucleotides: TGTGCCAGCAGTGAGACCCTCCATGGGTTGAACACTGAAGCTTTCTTT. This gives the protein CASSETLHGLNTEAFF. The genes are TRBV6-1 and TRBJ1-1; D remains ambiguous. Germline V CDR1 and CDR2: MNHNS, SASEGT. The CDR3 length is 16 residues. Trimming shortened V by 3 bases and J by 0 bases, and 14 bases separated the two germline ends.

The genes are TRBV10-3 and TRBJ2-7; possibly TRBD1 for D (6 bases). The CDR3 is made up of 14 amino acids. V was shortened by 6 bases and J by 3 bases, with 15 bases between the two germline ends. From germline, CDR1 is ENHRY and CDR2 SYGVKD. Here the CDR3 DNA reads TGTGCCATCAGCCCCGGACAGACCGACTACGAGCAGTACTTC. It is translated as CAISPGQTDYEQYF.